Each of the 3 T cell receptor beta chains below was sequenced from the same sample in a study of T cell responses to AZD1222 COVID-19 vaccine. The repertoire was sequenced with immunoSEQ multiplex PCR; TCRdb's copy has only in-frame clones and lacks some. The profile shows roughly 150,000 clones, roughly nine tenths of them singletons. The material sequenced was peripheral blood, taken on day 0 of AZD1222 vaccination. The receptors stem from an adult in good health.

A single count supports this clone. The CDR3 loop reads CASSPDSPSYNEQFF. CDR3 in DNA: TGTGCCAGCAGCCCTGACAGCCCCTCCTACAATGAGCAGTTCTTC. This rearrangement joins TRBV7-2 to TRBJ2-1; maybe TRBD1 (5 bases). This CDR3 region has 15 residues. CDR1 and CDR2 (germline): SGHTA, FQGNSA. Trimming removed 5 bases from V and 0 bases from J, with 11 bases in between.

The genes are TRBV5-8 and TRBJ2-5; possible D gene TRBD2, 5 bases. Germline values: CDR1 SGHTS, CDR2 YDEGEE. The CDR3 consists of 12 residues. Trimming removed 7 bases from V and 4 bases from J, with 11 bases in between. The CDR3 is CASWVRGETQYF. CDR3 sequence (DNA): TGTGCCAGCTGGGTTCGGGGAGAGACCCAGTACTTC.

This clone was counted once. The chain uses TRBV5-6 and TRBJ2-2; weak D call: TRBD2 (5 bases). Per germline, CDR1 SGHDT and CDR2 YYEEEE. This CDR3 is 14 amino acids long. Trimming shortened V by 0 bases and J by 4 bases, and 7 bases separated the two germline ends. This chain's CDR3 is CASSLGGFTGELFF. The CDR3 DNA follows: TGTGCCAGCAGCTTGGGAGGGTTCACCGGGGAGCTGTTTTTT.